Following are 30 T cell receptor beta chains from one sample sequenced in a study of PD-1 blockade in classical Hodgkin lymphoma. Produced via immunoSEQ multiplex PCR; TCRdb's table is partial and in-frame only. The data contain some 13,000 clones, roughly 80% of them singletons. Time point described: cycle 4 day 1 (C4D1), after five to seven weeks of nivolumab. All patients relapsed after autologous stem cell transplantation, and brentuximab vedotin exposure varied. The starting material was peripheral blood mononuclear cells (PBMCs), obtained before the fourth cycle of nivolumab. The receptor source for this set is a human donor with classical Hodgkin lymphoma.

The CDR3 DNA reads TGTGCCAGCAGCCCTCACAGGGGCTACGAGCAGTACTTC. It specifies CASSPHRGYEQYF. The chain uses TRBV7-2 and TRBJ2-7; 7 bases map to TRBD1. This CDR3 spans 13 amino acids. Unmatched junction bases numbered 4, after V lost 5 bases and J lost 3 bases. Germline CDR1 SGHTA, CDR2 FQGNSA.

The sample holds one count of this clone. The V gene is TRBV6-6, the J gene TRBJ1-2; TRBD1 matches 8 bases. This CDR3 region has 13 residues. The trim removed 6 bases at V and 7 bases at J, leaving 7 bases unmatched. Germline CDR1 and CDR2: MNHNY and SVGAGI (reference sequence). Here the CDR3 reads CASSLTGESGYTF. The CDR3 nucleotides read TGTGCCAGCAGCCTGACAGGGGAAAGTGGCTACACCTTC.

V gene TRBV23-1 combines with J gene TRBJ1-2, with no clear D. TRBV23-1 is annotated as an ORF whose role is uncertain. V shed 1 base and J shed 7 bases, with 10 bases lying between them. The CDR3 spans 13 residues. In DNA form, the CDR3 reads TGCGCCAGCAGTCAATTTCACGTCTCTGGCTACACCTTC. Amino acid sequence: CASSQFHVSGYTF.

CDR3 bases: TGTGCCAGCAGCTTAAGGCAGGATTATGGCTACACCTTC. This sequence encodes CASSLRQDYGYTF. The chain carries TRBV7-2 and TRBJ1-2, with D unresolved. This CDR3 spans 13 amino acids. Germline V gene lookup returns CDR1 SGHTA and CDR2 FQGNSA. V shed 2 bases and J shed 5 bases, with 9 bases lying between them.

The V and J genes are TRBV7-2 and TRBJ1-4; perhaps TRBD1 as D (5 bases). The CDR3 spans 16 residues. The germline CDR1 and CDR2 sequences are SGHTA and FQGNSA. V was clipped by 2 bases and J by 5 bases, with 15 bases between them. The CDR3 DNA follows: TGTGCCAGCAGCTTACCGCCAGGGTCCCTAAATGAAAAACTGTTTTTT. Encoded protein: CASSLPPGSLNEKLFF.

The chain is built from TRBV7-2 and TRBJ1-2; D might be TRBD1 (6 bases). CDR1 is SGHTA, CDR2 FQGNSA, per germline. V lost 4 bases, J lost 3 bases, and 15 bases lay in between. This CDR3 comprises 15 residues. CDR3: CASSYTGTSDYGYTF. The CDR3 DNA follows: TGTGCCAGCAGCTACACCGGGACAAGCGACTATGGCTACACCTTC.

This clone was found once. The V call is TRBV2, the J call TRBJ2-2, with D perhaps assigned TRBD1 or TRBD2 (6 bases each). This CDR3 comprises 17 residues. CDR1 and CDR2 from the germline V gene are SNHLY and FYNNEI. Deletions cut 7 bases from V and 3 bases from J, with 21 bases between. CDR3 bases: TGTGCCAGCAAGGAGCTCTACAGGGAGGTTGACACCGGGGAGCTGTTTTTT. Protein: CASKELYREVDTGELFF.

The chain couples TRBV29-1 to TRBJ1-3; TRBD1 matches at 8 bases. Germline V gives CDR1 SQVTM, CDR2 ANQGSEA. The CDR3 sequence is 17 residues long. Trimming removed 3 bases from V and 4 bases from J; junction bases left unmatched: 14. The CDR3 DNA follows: TGCAGCGTTGAGACAGGGGCTCTTTTTGAATCGGGAAACACCATATATTTT. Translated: CSVETGALFESGNTIYF.

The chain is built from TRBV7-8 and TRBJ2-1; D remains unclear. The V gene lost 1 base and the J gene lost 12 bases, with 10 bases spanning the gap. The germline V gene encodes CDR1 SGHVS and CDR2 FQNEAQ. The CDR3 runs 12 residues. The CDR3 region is CASSLEAKGQFF. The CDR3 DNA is TGTGCCAGCAGCTTAGAGGCCAAAGGGCAGTTCTTC. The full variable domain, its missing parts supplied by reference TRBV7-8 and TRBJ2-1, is GAGVSQSPRYKVAKRGQDVALRCDPISGHVSLFWYQQALGQGPEFLTYFQNEAQLDKSGLPSDRFFAERPEGSVSTLKIQRTQQEDSAVYLCASSLEAKGQFFGPGTRLTVL.

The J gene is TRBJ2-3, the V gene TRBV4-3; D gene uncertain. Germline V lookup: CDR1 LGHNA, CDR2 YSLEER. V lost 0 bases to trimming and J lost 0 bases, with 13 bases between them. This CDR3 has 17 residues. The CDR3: CASSQEKRAVSTDTQYF. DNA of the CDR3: TGCGCCAGCAGCCAAGAGAAAAGGGCAGTAAGCACAGATACGCAGTATTTT.

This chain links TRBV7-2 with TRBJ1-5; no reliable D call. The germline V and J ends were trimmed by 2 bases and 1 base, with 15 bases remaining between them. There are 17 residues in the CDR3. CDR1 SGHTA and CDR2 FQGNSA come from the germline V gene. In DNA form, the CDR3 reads TGTGCCAGCAGCTTAACCCACGACACAACCAGCAATCAGCCCCAGCATTTT. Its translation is CASSLTHDTTSNQPQHF.

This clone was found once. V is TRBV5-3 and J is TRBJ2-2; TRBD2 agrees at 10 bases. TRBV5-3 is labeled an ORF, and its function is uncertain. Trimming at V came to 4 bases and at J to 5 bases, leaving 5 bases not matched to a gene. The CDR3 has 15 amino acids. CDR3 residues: CARSAGTSETGELFF. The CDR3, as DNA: TGTGCCAGAAGCGCCGGGACTAGCGAGACCGGGGAGCTGTTTTTT.

DNA of the CDR3: TGCGCCAGCAGCCATGTAGGGGGGGCCGGGGAGACCCAGTACTTC. Translated, it gives CASSHVGGAGETQYF. The chain employs TRBV4-3 and TRBJ2-5; D possibly corresponds to TRBD2 (7 bases). The germline V gene has CDR1 LGHNA and CDR2 YSLEER. V shed 3 bases and J shed 5 bases, with 16 bases lying between them. The CDR3 has 15 amino acids.

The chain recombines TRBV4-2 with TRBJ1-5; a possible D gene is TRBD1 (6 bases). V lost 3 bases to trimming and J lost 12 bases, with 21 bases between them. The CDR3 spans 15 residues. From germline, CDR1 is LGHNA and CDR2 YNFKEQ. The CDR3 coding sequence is TGTGCCAGCAGCCAGACGGGGGCCTTCAAGGGGCGCCAGCATTTT. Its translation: CASSQTGAFKGRQHF.

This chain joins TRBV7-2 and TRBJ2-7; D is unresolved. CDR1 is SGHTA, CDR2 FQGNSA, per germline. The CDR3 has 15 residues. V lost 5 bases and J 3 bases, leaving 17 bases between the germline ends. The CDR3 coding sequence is TGTGCCAGCAGCCAAGTCGGCAGACCCTTCTACGAGCAGTACTTC. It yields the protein CASSQVGRPFYEQYF.

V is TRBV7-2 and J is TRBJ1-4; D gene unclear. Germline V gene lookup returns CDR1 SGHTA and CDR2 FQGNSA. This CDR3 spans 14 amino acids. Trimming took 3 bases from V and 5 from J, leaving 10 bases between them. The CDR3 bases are TGTGCCAGCAGCTTCTCCGACGGCAATGAAAAACTGTTTTTT. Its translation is CASSFSDGNEKLFF.

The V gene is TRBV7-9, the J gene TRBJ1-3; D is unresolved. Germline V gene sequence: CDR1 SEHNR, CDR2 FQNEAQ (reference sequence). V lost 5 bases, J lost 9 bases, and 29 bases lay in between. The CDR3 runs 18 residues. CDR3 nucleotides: TGTGCCAGCAGCAAAGACATTTCGGGATCTCTAGCTCGCGGCACCATATATTTT. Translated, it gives CASSKDISGSLARGTIYF.

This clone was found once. The CDR3, as DNA: TGTGCCAGCAGTCCCCCGGGACAGGGACGGCATTTT. This sequence encodes CASSPPGQGRHF. This chain connects TRBV28 to TRBJ1-5, with 9 nucleotides matching TRBD1. V shed 5 bases and J 15 bases; nucleotides not matched to a gene: 8. Germline CDR1 is MDHEN and CDR2 is SYDVKM. The CDR3 is 12 amino acids.

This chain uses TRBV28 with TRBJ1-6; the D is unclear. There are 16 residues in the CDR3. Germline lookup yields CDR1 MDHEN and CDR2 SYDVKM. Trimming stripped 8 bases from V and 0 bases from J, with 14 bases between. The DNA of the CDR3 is TGTGCCAGCGGCTGGGAAAAGAGCTCCTATAATTCACCCCTCCACTTT. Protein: CASGWEKSSYNSPLHF.

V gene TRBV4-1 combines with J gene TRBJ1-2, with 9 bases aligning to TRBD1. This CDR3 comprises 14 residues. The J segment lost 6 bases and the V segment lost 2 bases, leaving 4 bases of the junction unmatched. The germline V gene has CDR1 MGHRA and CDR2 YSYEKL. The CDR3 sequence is CASSQPQGADGYTF. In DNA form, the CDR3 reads TGCGCCAGCAGCCAACCACAGGGGGCGGATGGCTACACCTTC.

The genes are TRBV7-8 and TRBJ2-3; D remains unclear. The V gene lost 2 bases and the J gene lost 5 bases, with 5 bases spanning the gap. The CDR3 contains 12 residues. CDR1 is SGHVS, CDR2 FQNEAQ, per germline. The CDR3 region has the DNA TGTGCCAGCAGCTTAAAGGGAGATACGCAGTATTTT. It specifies CASSLKGDTQYF.

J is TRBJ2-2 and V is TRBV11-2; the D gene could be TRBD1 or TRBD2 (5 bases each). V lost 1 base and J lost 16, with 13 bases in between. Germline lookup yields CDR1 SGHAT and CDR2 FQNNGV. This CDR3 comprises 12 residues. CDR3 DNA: TGTGCCAGCAGCTTAGGATGGGACGATCCGTTTTTT. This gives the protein CASSLGWDDPFF.

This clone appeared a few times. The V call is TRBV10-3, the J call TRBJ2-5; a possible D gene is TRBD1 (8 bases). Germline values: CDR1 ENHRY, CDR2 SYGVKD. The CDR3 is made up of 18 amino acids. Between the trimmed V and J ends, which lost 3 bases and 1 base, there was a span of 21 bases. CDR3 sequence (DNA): TGTGCCATCAGTGATCGACAGGGGTCACGGGGGGCCCAAGAGACCCAGTACTTC. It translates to CAISDRQGSRGAQETQYF.

CDR3 sequence: CASNWSAGDVNEQFF. CDR3 DNA sequence: TGTGCCAGCAATTGGAGCGCCGGGGATGTTAATGAGCAGTTCTTC. The chain is built from TRBV27 and TRBJ2-1, with D possibly TRBD2 on 5 matching bases. V was cut by 7 bases and J by 7 bases, with 20 bases left in between. Germline CDR1 reads MNHEY; CDR2 reads SMNVEV (reference sequence). The CDR3 is 15 residues long.

The CDR3 nucleotides are TGTGCCAGCAGTTACTCCGGGACCCGTGGCACTGAAGCTTTCTTT. This codes for CASSYSGTRGTEAFF. V is TRBV6-5 and J is TRBJ1-1, with a weak D call TRBD1 (5 bases). CDR3 length: 15 residues. Per the germline V gene, CDR1 is MNHEY and CDR2 is SVGAGI. The ends were cut back, 0 bases at V and 4 bases at J, with 12 bases in the middle.

The CDR3 spells CASSRGGRSDTQYF. The DNA of the CDR3 is TGTGCCAGCTCCCGCGGGGGGCGATCAGATACGCAGTATTTT. J is TRBJ2-3 and V is TRBV5-6, with TRBD2 matching over 8 bases. Per germline, CDR1 SGHDT and CDR2 YYEEEE. V shed 7 bases and J 4 bases; nucleotides not matched to a gene: 8. The CDR3 loop spans 14 amino acids.

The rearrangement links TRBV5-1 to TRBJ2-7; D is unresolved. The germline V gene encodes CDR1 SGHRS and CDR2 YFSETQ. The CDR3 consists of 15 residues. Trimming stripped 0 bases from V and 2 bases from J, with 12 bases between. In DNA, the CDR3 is TGCGCCAGCAGCTTGGCTAACCTGGGAACCTACGAGCAGTACTTC. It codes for CASSLANLGTYEQYF.

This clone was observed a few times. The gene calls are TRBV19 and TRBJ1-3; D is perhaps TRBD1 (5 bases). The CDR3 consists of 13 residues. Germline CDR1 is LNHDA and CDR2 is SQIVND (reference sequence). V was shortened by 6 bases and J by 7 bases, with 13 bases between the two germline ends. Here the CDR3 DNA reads TGTGCCAGTAGGCAGGGATTTCCGAACACCATATATTTT. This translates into CASRQGFPNTIYF. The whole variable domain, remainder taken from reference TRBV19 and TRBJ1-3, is DGGITQSPKYLFRKEGQNVTLSCEQNLNHDAMYWYRQDPGQGLRLIYYSQIVNDFQKGDIAEGYSVSREKKESFPLTVTSAQKNPTAFYLCASRQGFPNTIYFGEGSWLTVV.

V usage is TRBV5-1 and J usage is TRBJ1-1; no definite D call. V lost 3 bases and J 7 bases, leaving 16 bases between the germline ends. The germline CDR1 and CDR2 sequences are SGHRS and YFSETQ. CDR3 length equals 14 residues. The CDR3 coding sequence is TGCGCCAGCAGCTCTGGAGACGGGAACCGTGAAGCTTTCTTT. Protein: CASSSGDGNREAFF.

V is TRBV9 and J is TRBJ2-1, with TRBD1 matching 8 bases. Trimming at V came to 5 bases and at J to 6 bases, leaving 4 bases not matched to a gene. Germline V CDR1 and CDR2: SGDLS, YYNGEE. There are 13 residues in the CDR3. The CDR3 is CASRPGQGNEQFF. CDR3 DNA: TGTGCCAGCAGGCCCGGACAGGGCAATGAGCAGTTCTTC.